Below are 24 T cell receptor beta chains sequenced from a single sample in a study of T cells in Graves' hyperthyroidism and ophthalmopathy. Template material for amplifying TCR beta CDR3 regions consisted of RNA transcripts. First-round RT-PCR with HTBI primers amplified the TCR CDR3 region. TCRdb fed the multiplex PCR reads into MiXCR, producing one record per CDR3 protein. The sample has 600,000 to 650,000 distinct CDR3 sequences; roughly 20% are singletons. Sequencing was performed on blood. These receptors were collected from a man in his thirties or forties with Graves' ophthalmopathy.

This clonotype was found a few times. This rearrangement joins TRBV18 to TRBJ1-5, with D possibly being TRBD1 (5 bases). This CDR3 has 15 amino acids. Trimming took off 4 bases at V and 5 bases at J, with 15 bases between the two ends. Per the germline V gene, CDR1 is KGHSH and CDR2 is LQKENI. The CDR3 loop reads CASSHGPGGDQPQHF. CDR3 bases: TGTGCCAGCTCACACGGCCCGGGAGGGGATCAGCCCCAGCATTTT. The whole variable domain, filled in from reference TRBV18 and TRBJ1-5, reads NAGVMQNPRHLVRRRGQEARLRCSPMKGHSHVYWYRQLPEEGLKFMVYLQKENIIDESGMPKERFSAEFPKEGPSILRIQQVVRGDSAAYFCASSHGPGGDQPQHFGDGTRLSIL.

This clonotype came up many times. The chain has TRBV2 and TRBJ2-7, with 9 bases aligning to TRBD1. V trimming: 6 bases; J trimming: 1 base; junction bases outside the gene matches: 4. The CDR3 is 14 residues long. Germline-derived CDR1 and CDR2 are SNHLY and FYNNEI. The CDR3 reads CASRVDRGSYEQYF. In nucleotides, the CDR3 is TGTGCCAGCAGGGTGGACAGGGGATCCTACGAGCAGTACTTC.

This clonotype occurred many times. J is TRBJ1-1 and V is TRBV27; D unresolved. Germline CDR1 reads MNHEY; CDR2 reads SMNVEV (reference sequence). The CDR3 is made up of 13 amino acids. V lost 4 bases to trimming and J lost 11 bases, with 17 bases between them. This CDR3 reads CASSSLTTGAAFF. In DNA, the CDR3 is TGTGCCAGCAGTTCCTTAACGACCGGAGCGGCTTTCTTT.

The gene calls are TRBV29-1 and TRBJ2-1; possible D gene TRBD2, 6 bases. CDR1 and CDR2 from the germline V gene are SQVTM and ANQGSEA. The CDR3 has 15 amino acids. V shed 6 bases and J shed 2 bases, with 17 bases lying between them. CDR3 DNA sequence: TGCAGCGTCGATGGGGGGAGATCAACCTACAATGAGCAGTTCTTC. Translating it yields CSVDGGRSTYNEQFF.

This clonotype was detected only a few times. The rearrangement links TRBV4-1 to TRBJ2-3; TRBD1 matches 8 bases. Germline V gene lookup returns CDR1 MGHRA and CDR2 YSYEKL. The CDR3 extends over 15 amino acids. V lost 0 bases, J lost 4 bases, and 3 bases stayed unmatched. The chain's CDR3 is CASSQERQGSDTQYF. The CDR3 DNA sequence: TGCGCCAGCAGCCAAGAAAGACAGGGGTCAGATACGCAGTATTTT.

The rearrangement uses TRBV3-1 and TRBJ2-7, with D tentatively TRBD1 (6 bases). There are 15 residues in the CDR3. Germline-derived CDR1 and CDR2 are LGHDT and YNNKEL (reference sequence). Trimming removed 6 bases from V and 0 bases from J, with 15 bases in between. CDR3 in DNA: TGTGCCAGCAGTCCAGGGACGGACAGCTCCTACGAGCAGTACTTC. As protein: CASSPGTDSSYEQYF.

This clonotype was counted at least ten times. This rearrangement joins TRBV7-2 to TRBJ2-6; no clear D gene. The germline V and J ends were trimmed by 6 bases and 0 bases, with 12 bases remaining between them. This CDR3 has 16 residues. CDR1 is SGHTA, CDR2 FQGNSA, per germline. The CDR3 nucleotides are TGTGCCAGCAGTTTAAGTGTCGGCTCTGGGGCCAACGTCCTGACTTTC. Amino acids: CASSLSVGSGANVLTF.

V and J are TRBV2 and TRBJ1-3, with D hard to call. Trimming cost V 8 bases and J 4 bases, with 18 bases left between them. The CDR3 covers 15 residues. Looked up from germline, CDR1 is SNHLY and CDR2 is FYNNEI. CDR3 region: CASLGSTLRGNTIYF. CDR3 sequence (DNA): TGTGCCAGCCTAGGAAGTACCTTACGAGGAAACACCATATATTTT.

This clonotype was observed a few times. Germline is not matched at one junction end, which may reflect a read error. J is TRBJ2-1 and V is TRBV12-3 or TRBV12-4, with D unclear. This CDR3 has 13 amino acids. The DNA of the CDR3 is TGTGCCAGCAGCCTGAAGCGTTTCAATGAGCAGCTCTTC. It encodes CASSLKRFNEQLF.

This clonotype was recorded many times. This chain connects TRBV20-1 to TRBJ2-7, with a possible D match to TRBD1 (5 bases). The CDR3 length is 15 residues. The germline V gene encodes CDR1 DFQATT and CDR2 SNEGSKA (reference sequence). The V and J ends lost 6 bases and 4 bases respectively, with 22 bases between them. CDR3 coding DNA: TGCAGTGCCCCCCCCGTCGGCAGGGCGCAGTACGAGCAGTACTTC. Translation gives CSAPPVGRAQYEQYF.

This clonotype was detected ten times or more. The chain joins TRBV28 to TRBJ2-5; 9 bases are shared with TRBD2. Germline CDR1 and CDR2: MDHEN and SYDVKM. This CDR3 has 15 residues. Trimming removed 2 bases from V and 9 bases from J; junction bases left unmatched: 10. This CDR3 reads CASSLPGGGRVPQYF. The CDR3, as DNA: TGTGCCAGCAGTTTACCTGGCGGCGGGAGGGTTCCCCAGTACTTC.

This clonotype was seen many times. This sequence joins TRBV7-9 and TRBJ2-7; D unclear. Trimming took 1 base from V and 2 from J, leaving 12 bases between them. This CDR3 has 15 amino acids. The germline V gene encodes CDR1 SEHNR and CDR2 FQNEAQ (reference sequence). The CDR3 nucleotides are TGTGCCAGCAGCTTAGGGCCTAGGCGTCCCTACGAGCAGTACTTC. Protein sequence: CASSLGPRRPYEQYF.

This clonotype was detected many times. The chain links TRBV28 to TRBJ1-4; D is uncertain. The germline V gene has CDR1 MDHEN and CDR2 SYDVKM. V gave up 3 bases and J gave up 7 bases, with 15 bases separating them. This CDR3 spans 15 amino acids. The CDR3 region has the DNA TGTGCCAGCAGTTTGACGTCCAACCGGGGTGAAAAACTGTTTTTT. Translated: CASSLTSNRGEKLFF. Combining the CDR3 with reference TRBV28 and TRBJ1-4 gives the whole variable domain DVKVTQSSRYLVKRTGEKVFLECVQDMDHENMFWYRQDPGLGLRLIYFSYDVKMKEKGDIPEGYSVSREKKERFSLILESASTNQTSMYLCASSLTSNRGEKLFFGSGTQLSVL.

The chain joins TRBV20-1 to TRBJ2-3; D is ambiguous. V dropped 0 bases and J dropped 2 bases, with 12 bases sitting between them. The CDR3 runs to 15 residues. Germline V gene data show CDR1 as DFQATT and CDR2 as SNEGSKA (reference sequence). The chain's CDR3 is CSARDLGRTTDTQYF. Here the CDR3 DNA reads TGCAGTGCTAGAGATTTAGGCAGGACCACAGATACGCAGTATTTT.

The chain couples TRBV12-3 or TRBV12-4 to TRBJ1-6; 7 nucleotides line up with TRBD1. Trimming removed 6 bases from V and 10 bases from J; junction bases left unmatched: 6. The length of the CDR3 is 13 residues. Here the CDR3 reads CASRGGQSSPLHF. The CDR3 DNA follows: TGTGCCAGCAGAGGGGGACAGTCATCACCCCTCCACTTT.

This clonotype was counted only a few times. The V call is TRBV7-9, the J call TRBJ1-2; D call uncertain. The germline gives CDR1 SEHNR, CDR2 FQNEAQ (reference sequence). There are 13 residues in the CDR3. The ends were cut back, 7 bases at V and 6 bases at J, with 15 bases in the middle. CDR3 sequence: CASNYQEGHGYTF. CDR3 coding DNA: TGTGCCAGCAACTATCAGGAGGGCCATGGCTACACCTTC.

This clonotype came up many times. The V and J genes are TRBV2 and TRBJ2-7; 11 bases fit TRBD1. In germline, CDR1 is SNHLY, CDR2 FYNNEI. The CDR3 spans 15 residues. Unmatched junction bases numbered 1, after V lost 1 base and J lost 2 bases. CDR3 sequence reads: CASSEEGQGAYEQYF. CDR3 coding DNA: TGTGCCAGCAGTGAAGAGGGACAGGGGGCCTACGAGCAGTACTTC.

The V call is TRBV20-1, the J call TRBJ2-5; 7 bases line up with TRBD2. Germline V gene sequence: CDR1 DFQATT, CDR2 SNEGSKA (reference sequence). Trimming took 4 bases from V and 3 from J; bases not matched to a gene: 11. The CDR3 runs to 15 residues. CDR3 sequence (DNA): TGCAGTGCTACGCCCGGGGAGGGCGGGAAAGAGACCCAGTACTTC. Translation gives CSATPGEGGKETQYF.

V and J are TRBV20-1 and TRBJ2-1, with TRBD2 matching 7 bases. After removal of 0 bases from V and 1 base from J, the junction contained 9 bases not matched to a gene. CDR1 is DFQATT and CDR2 is SNEGSKA in the germline V gene (reference sequence). The CDR3 has 17 amino acids. The CDR3, as DNA: TGCAGTGCTAGAGATAGGAAGGTACTAGCGTCCTACAATGAGCAGTTCTTC. This codes for CSARDRKVLASYNEQFF.

This clonotype was seen a few times. In nucleotides, the CDR3 is TGCGCCAGCAGCTGGGCCAGCCTGAACACTGAAGCTTTCTTT. Amino acid sequence: CASSWASLNTEAFF. V gene TRBV5-1 combines with J gene TRBJ1-1; D is ambiguous. V lost 3 bases to trimming and J lost 0 bases, with 9 bases between them. Per the germline V gene, CDR1 is SGHRS and CDR2 is YFSETQ. This CDR3 has 14 amino acids.

This clonotype was counted at least ten times. The genes are TRBV5-1 and TRBJ2-3; the match to TRBD2 covers 11 bases. CDR3 length equals 16 residues. The germline CDR1 and CDR2 sequences are SGHRS and YFSETQ. V shed 5 bases and J 0 bases; nucleotides not matched to a gene: 5. CDR3 region: CASSQGLAESTDTQYF. In DNA, the CDR3 is TGCGCCAGCAGTCAGGGACTAGCGGAGAGCACAGATACGCAGTATTTT. Full variable domain (rest looked up from reference TRBV5-1 and TRBJ2-3): KAGVTQTPRYLIKTRGQQVTLSCSPISGHRSVSWYQQTPGQGLQFLFEYFSETQRNKGNFPGRFSGRQFSNSRSEMNVSTLELGDSALYLCASSQGLAESTDTQYFGPGTRLTVL.

The V call is TRBV20-1, the J call TRBJ1-2; TRBD1 might be the D (6 bases). This CDR3 spans 14 amino acids. The germline CDR1 and CDR2 sequences are DFQATT and SNEGSKA (reference sequence). Trimming took off 5 bases at V and 3 bases at J, with 16 bases between the two ends. DNA of the CDR3: TGCAGTGCTGATTGGGGGGGGGCGGACTATGGCTACACCTTC. It specifies CSADWGGADYGYTF.

This clonotype was picked up many times. V and J are TRBV12-3 or TRBV12-4 and TRBJ2-1, with no clear D. This CDR3 has 14 amino acids. Trimming shortened V by 6 bases and J by 5 bases, and 14 bases separated the two germline ends. CDR3 nucleotides: TGTGCCAGCAGCGATCAGGTAACAGACAATGAGCAGTTCTTC. Its translation: CASSDQVTDNEQFF.

This clonotype has a count of ten or more. The chain is built from TRBV28 and TRBJ2-3; TRBD2 agrees at 8 bases. The CDR3 runs 15 residues. Germline lookup yields CDR1 MDHEN and CDR2 SYDVKM. After removal of 6 bases from V and 5 bases from J, the junction contained 10 bases not matched to a gene. CDR3 in amino acids: CASSPSGSGIDTQYF. CDR3 in DNA: TGTGCCAGCAGCCCGAGCGGGAGTGGGATAGATACGCAGTATTTT.